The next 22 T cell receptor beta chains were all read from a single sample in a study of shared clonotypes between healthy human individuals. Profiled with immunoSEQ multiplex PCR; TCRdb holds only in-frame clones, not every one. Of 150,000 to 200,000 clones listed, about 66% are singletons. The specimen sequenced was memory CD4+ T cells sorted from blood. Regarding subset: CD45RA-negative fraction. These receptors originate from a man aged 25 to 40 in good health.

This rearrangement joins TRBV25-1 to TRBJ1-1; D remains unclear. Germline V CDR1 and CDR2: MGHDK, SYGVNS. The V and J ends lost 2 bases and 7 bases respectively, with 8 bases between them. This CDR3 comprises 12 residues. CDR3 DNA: TGTGCCAGCAGTGAACGGAAAGATGAAGCTTTCTTT. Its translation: CASSERKDEAFF.

In DNA form, the CDR3 reads TGTGCCACCAGCAGATCCCCTACGGCCGGGGAGCTGTTTTTT. This gives the protein CATSRSPTAGELFF. The chain joins TRBV15 to TRBJ2-2; D not resolved. Germline CDR1 reads LNHNV; CDR2 reads YYDKDF (reference sequence). There are 14 residues in the CDR3. V was trimmed by 2 bases and J by 6 bases, leaving 10 bases between them.

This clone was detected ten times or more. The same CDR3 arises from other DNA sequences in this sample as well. CDR3 region: CASSGTANYGYTF. The CDR3 nucleotides read TGTGCCAGCAGCGGGACGGCTAACTATGGCTACACCTTC. The chain couples TRBV2 to TRBJ1-2, with D maybe TRBD1 (5 bases). The CDR3 loop spans 13 amino acids. V shed 6 bases and J shed 0 bases, with 8 bases lying between them. Germline V gives CDR1 SNHLY, CDR2 FYNNEI.

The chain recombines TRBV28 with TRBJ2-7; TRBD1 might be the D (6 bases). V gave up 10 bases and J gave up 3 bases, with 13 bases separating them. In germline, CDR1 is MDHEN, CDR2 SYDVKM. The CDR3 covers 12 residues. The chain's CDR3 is CATRDTDYEQYF. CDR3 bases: TGTGCCACCCGGGACACGGACTACGAGCAGTACTTC.

CDR3 in amino acids: CASSISWGSDTQYF. CDR3 nucleotides: TGTGCCAGCAGCATCTCTTGGGGCTCTGATACGCAGTATTTT. The chain has TRBV11-2 and TRBJ2-3; weak D call: TRBD1 (5 bases). This CDR3 region has 14 residues. Between the trimmed V and J ends, which lost 5 bases and 6 bases, there was a span of 15 bases. Per germline, CDR1 SGHAT and CDR2 FQNNGV.

The CDR3 DNA is TGTGCCAGCAGTCACGGGACCGAGCAGTACTTC. Residues: CASSHGTEQYF. The V gene is TRBV6-5, the J gene TRBJ2-7, with D perhaps being TRBD1 or TRBD2 (5 bases each). Trimming took off 5 bases at V and 6 bases at J, with 8 bases between the two ends. This CDR3 contains 11 residues. From germline, CDR1 is MNHEY and CDR2 SVGAGI.

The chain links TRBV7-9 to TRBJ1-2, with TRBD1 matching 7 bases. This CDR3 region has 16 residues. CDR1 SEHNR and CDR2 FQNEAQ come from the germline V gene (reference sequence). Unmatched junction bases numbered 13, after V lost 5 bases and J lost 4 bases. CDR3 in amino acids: CASSTGGSRGGYGYTF. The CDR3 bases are TGTGCCAGCAGCACTGGCGGAAGCAGGGGGGGCTATGGCTACACCTTC.

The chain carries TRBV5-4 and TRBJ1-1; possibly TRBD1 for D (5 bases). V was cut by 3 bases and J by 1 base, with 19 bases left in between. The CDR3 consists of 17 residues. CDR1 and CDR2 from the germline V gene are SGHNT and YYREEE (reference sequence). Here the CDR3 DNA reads TGTGCCAGCAGCTCGGGACGGGCAACCATGGGGAACACTGAAGCTTTCTTT. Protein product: CASSSGRATMGNTEAFF.

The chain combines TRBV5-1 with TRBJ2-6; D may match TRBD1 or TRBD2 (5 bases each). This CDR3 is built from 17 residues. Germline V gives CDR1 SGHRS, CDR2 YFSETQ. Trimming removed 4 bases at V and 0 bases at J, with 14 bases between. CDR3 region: CASSERDGLSGANVLTF. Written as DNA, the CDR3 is TGCGCCAGCAGCGAGAGGGACGGACTCTCTGGGGCCAACGTCCTGACTTTC. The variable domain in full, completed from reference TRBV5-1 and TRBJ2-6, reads KAGVTQTPRYLIKTRGQQVTLSCSPISGHRSVSWYQQTPGQGLQFLFEYFSETQRNKGNFPGRFSGRQFSNSRSEMNVSTLELGDSALYLCASSERDGLSGANVLTFGAGSRLTVL.

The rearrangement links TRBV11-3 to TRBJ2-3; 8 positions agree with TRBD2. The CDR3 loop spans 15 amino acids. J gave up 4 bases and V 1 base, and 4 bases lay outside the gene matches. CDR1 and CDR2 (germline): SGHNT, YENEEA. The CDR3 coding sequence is TGTGCCAGCAGCTTAGCGGGAGGGCCTTCAGATACGCAGTATTTT. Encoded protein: CASSLAGGPSDTQYF. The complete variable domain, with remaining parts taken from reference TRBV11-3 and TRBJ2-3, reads EAGVVQSPRYKIIEKKQPVAFWCNPISGHNTLYWYLQNLGQGPELLIRYENEEAVDDSQLPKDRFSAERLKGVDSTLKIQPAELGDSAVYLCASSLAGGPSDTQYFGPGTRLTVL.

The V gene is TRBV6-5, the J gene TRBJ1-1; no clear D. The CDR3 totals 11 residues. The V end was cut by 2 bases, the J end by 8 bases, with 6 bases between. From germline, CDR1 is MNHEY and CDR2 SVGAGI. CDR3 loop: CASSYVGEAFF. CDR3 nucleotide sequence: TGTGCCAGCAGTTACGTAGGGGAAGCTTTCTTT.

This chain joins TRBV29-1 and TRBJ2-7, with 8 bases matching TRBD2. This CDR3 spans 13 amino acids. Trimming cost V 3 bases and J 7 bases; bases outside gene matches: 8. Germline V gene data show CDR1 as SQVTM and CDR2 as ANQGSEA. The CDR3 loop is CSVDRTSSGEQYF. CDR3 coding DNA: TGCAGCGTTGACCGGACTAGCTCCGGGGAGCAGTACTTC.

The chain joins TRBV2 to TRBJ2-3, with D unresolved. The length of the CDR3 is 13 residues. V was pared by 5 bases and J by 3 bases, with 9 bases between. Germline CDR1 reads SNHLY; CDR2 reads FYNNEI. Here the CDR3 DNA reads TGTGCCAGCAGTCTCCTCATGACAGATACGCAGTATTTT. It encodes CASSLLMTDTQYF.

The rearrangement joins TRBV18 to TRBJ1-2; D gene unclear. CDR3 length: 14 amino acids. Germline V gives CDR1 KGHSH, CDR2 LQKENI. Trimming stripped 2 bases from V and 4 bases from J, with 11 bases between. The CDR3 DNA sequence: TGTGCCAGCTCACCAGCGCGGGCGGGCTATGGCTACACCTTC. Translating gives CASSPARAGYGYTF.

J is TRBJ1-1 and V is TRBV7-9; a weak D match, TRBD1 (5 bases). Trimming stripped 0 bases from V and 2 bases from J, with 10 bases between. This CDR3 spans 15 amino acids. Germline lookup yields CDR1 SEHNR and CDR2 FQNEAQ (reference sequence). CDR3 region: CASSLAAQGNTEAFF. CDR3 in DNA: TGTGCCAGCAGCTTAGCGGCGCAGGGAAACACTGAAGCTTTCTTT.

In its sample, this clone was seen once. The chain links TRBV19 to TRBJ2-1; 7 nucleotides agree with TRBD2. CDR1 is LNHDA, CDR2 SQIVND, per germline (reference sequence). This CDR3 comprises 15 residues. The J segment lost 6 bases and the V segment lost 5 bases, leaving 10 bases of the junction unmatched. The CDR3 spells CASSFEAGTRNEQFF. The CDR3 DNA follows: TGTGCCAGTAGTTTTGAAGCGGGAACCCGCAATGAGCAGTTCTTC.

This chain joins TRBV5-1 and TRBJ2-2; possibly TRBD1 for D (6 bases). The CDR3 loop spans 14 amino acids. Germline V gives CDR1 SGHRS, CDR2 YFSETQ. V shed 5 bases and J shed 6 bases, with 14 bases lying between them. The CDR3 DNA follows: TGCGCCAGCAGGCACGGGACACCGCCCGGGGAGCTGTTTTTT. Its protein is CASRHGTPPGELFF. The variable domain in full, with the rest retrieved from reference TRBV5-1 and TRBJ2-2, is KAGVTQTPRYLIKTRGQQVTLSCSPISGHRSVSWYQQTPGQGLQFLFEYFSETQRNKGNFPGRFSGRQFSNSRSEMNVSTLELGDSALYLCASRHGTPPGELFFGEGSRLTVL.

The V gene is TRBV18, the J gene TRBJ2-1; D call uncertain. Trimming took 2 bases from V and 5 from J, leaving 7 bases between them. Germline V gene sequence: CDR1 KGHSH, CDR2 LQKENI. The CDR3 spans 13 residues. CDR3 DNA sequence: TGTGCCAGCTCACCATCGACCAACAATGAGCAGTTCTTC. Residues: CASSPSTNNEQFF.

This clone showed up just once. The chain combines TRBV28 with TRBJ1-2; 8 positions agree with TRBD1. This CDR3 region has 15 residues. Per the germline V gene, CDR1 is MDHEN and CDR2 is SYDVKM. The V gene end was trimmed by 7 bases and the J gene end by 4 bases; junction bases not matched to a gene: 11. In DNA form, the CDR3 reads TGTGCCAGCACCTGGACAGGGTCCGGATCCTATGGCTACACCTTC. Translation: CASTWTGSGSYGYTF.

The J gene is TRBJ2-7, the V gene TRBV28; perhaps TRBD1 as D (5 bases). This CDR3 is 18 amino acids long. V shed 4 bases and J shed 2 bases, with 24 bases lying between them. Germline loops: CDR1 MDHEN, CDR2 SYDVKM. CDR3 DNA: TGTGCCAGCAGTTCTGCCCTCACACAGGCGCCACTCACCTACGAGCAGTACTTC. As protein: CASSSALTQAPLTYEQYF. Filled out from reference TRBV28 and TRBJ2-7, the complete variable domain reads DVKVTQSSRYLVKRTGEKVFLECVQDMDHENMFWYRQDPGLGLRLIYFSYDVKMKEKGDIPEGYSVSREKKERFSLILESASTNQTSMYLCASSSALTQAPLTYEQYFGPGTRLTVT.

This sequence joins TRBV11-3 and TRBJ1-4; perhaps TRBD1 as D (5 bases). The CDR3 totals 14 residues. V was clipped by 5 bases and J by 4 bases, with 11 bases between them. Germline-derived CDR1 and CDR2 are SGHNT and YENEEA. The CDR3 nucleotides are TGTGCCAGCAGCCCCGAGGGGAATAATGAAAAACTGTTTTTT. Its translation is CASSPEGNNEKLFF.

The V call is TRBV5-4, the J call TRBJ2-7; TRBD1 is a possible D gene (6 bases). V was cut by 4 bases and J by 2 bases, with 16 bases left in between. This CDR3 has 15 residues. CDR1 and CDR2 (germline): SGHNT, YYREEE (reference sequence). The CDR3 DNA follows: TGTGCCAGCAGCCCAATATCGGGACATCCCTACGAGCAGTACTTC. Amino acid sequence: CASSPISGHPYEQYF.